This T cell receptor beta chain was captured in a study of control samples from healthy donors and cancer patients. V lost 3 bases, J lost 3 bases, and 6 bases stayed unmatched. CDR3 length: 15 amino acids. Germline lookup yields CDR1 DFQATT and CDR2 SNEGSKA (reference sequence). Clones were sequenced by immunoSEQ multiplex PCR, and TCRdb holds only the in-frame ones, with some missing. This sample has roughly 29,000 clones, with around 90% found just once. The sequencing sample was made of formalin-fixed, paraffin-embedded tissue. This rearrangement joins TRBV20-1 to TRBJ2-3; 10 bases match TRBD2. The receptor was isolated from a female donor with melanoma. DNA for the CDR3: TGCAGTGCTAGTGGGCTAGCGGGAGTTACAGATACGCAGTATTTT. Protein product: CSASGLAGVTDTQYF.